This entry lists 14 T cell receptor beta chains sequenced from one sample in a study of regulatory T cells in long-lasting Graves disease. The time point here: newly diagnosed GD, antithyroid drugs for less than 3 months. With RNA extracted from PBMCs as input, the TCR library was made. CDR3 regions were amplified by Arm-PCR using iRepertoire HTBI primers to build TCR beta libraries. TCRdb reprocessed the multiplex PCR reads via MiXCR and lists one record per CDR3 protein. The sample shows roughly 380,000 distinct CDR3 sequences, 15% to 17% of them seen only once. Sequences were derived from peripheral blood mononuclear cells (PBMCs), sampled at new diagnosis, from a patient treated with antithyroid drugs. All receptors come from a female donor with Graves disease.

The chain combines TRBV12-3 or TRBV12-4 with TRBJ2-1, with D perhaps matching TRBD1 or TRBD2 (5 bases each). The CDR3 consists of 16 residues. The ends were cut back, 7 bases at V and 0 bases at J, with 16 bases in the middle. CDR3 protein: CASTQPGTDSYNEQFF. CDR3 coding DNA: TGTGCCAGCACCCAACCCGGGACCGACTCCTACAATGAGCAGTTCTTC.

This clonotype occurred many times. J is TRBJ2-3 and V is TRBV5-1; TRBD1 agrees at 9 bases. Germline V gives CDR1 SGHRS, CDR2 YFSETQ. The CDR3 totals 15 residues. After removal of 4 bases from V and 5 bases from J, the junction contained 8 bases not matched to a gene. The CDR3 DNA reads TGCGCCAGCAGCCGGGGAGGACAGGGGCAAGATACGCAGTATTTT. Protein product: CASSRGGQGQDTQYF.

This clonotype was seen many times. The V and J genes are TRBV7-2 and TRBJ2-7, with 12 nucleotides matching TRBD2. The CDR3 sequence is 18 residues long. Looked up from germline, CDR1 is SGHTA and CDR2 is FQGNSA. The junction had 11 bases not matched to a gene; V was cut back by 2 bases and J by 3 bases. The CDR3 loop is CASSLRLAGEWVGYEQYF. CDR3 in DNA: TGTGCCAGCAGCTTACGACTAGCGGGAGAGTGGGTGGGCTACGAGCAGTACTTC.

There are many counts of this clonotype. The genes are TRBV28 and TRBJ2-7; the D is unclear. This CDR3 is 11 amino acids long. V was trimmed by 8 bases and J by 2 bases, leaving 7 bases between them. Germline CDR1 and CDR2: MDHEN and SYDVKM. The DNA of the CDR3 is TGTGCCAGCGAAAGTGCCTACGAGCAGTACTTC. Its protein product is CASESAYEQYF.

The chain joins TRBV19 to TRBJ2-3; unclear D gene. The V and J ends lost 0 bases and 3 bases respectively, with 1 base between them. Germline V gene sequence: CDR1 LNHDA, CDR2 SQIVND (reference sequence). There are 12 residues in the CDR3. The CDR3 DNA sequence: TGTGCCAGTAGTATAGAGACAGATACGCAGTATTTT. Translating gives CASSIETDTQYF.

The sample holds many counts of this clonotype. The chain carries TRBV14 and TRBJ1-4; D is undetermined. Germline CDR1 is SGHDN and CDR2 is FVKESK. V shed 0 bases and J shed 13 bases, with 21 bases lying between them. CDR3 size: 16 residues. The CDR3 nucleotides are TGTGCCAGCAGCCAAGAACGAAATGGACTCAATTGGGGACTGTTTTTT. Amino acids: CASSQERNGLNWGLFF.

This clonotype was found many times. The chain uses TRBV4-1 and TRBJ1-1; no reliable D call. In germline, CDR1 is MGHRA, CDR2 YSYEKL. Trimming left V 5 bases short and J 4 bases short, with 8 bases between. The CDR3 covers 12 residues. The CDR3 DNA reads TGCGCCAGCAGCACCGGTGTCACTGAAGCTTTCTTT. Residues: CASSTGVTEAFF.

J is TRBJ1-5 and V is TRBV19; the D is unclear. CDR1 and CDR2 (germline): LNHDA, SQIVND (reference sequence). V lost 8 bases and J 2 bases, leaving 16 bases between the germline ends. The CDR3 has 15 amino acids. The CDR3 region is CASLPRGIGNQPQHF. The CDR3 DNA reads TGTGCCAGTCTCCCGAGAGGGATAGGCAATCAGCCCCAGCATTTT. Full variable domain (remainder filled in from reference TRBV19 and TRBJ1-5): DGGITQSPKYLFRKEGQNVTLSCEQNLNHDAMYWYRQDPGQGLRLIYYSQIVNDFQKGDIAEGYSVSREKKESFPLTVTSAQKNPTAFYLCASLPRGIGNQPQHFGDGTRLSIL.

The CDR3 DNA follows: TGCAGTGCTAGTCGGGGGGAAGAGACCCAGTACTTC. Its protein is CSASRGEETQYF. This rearrangement joins TRBV20-1 to TRBJ2-5; the match to TRBD2 covers 7 bases. CDR1 and CDR2 from the germline V gene are DFQATT and SNEGSKA (reference sequence). The CDR3 has 12 amino acids. The V and J ends lost 3 bases and 3 bases, in that order; junction bases with no gene match: 1.

This clonotype turned up a few times. A read error is possible here, since a much larger clone lies one base away. This chain connects TRBV15 to TRBJ2-1, with D possibly matching TRBD2 (5 bases). The germline CDR1 and CDR2 sequences are LNHNV and YYDKDF (reference sequence). The CDR3 is made up of 18 amino acids. The V end lost 0 bases, the J end lost 0 bases, and 15 bases lay between the germline ends. The CDR3 DNA sequence: TGTGCCACCAGCAGAGATCATTCGGCTAGCAGCTCCTACAATGAGCAGTTCTTC. This sequence encodes CATSRDHSASSSYNEQFF.

This clonotype was seen repeatedly, ten times or more. The chain joins TRBV24-1 to TRBJ2-1; D gene uncertain. CDR1 KGHDR and CDR2 SFDVKD come from the germline V gene. Deletions cut 6 bases from V and 7 bases from J, with 9 bases between. This CDR3 is 12 amino acids long. CDR3 residues: CATSRANNEQFF. For the CDR3, the DNA is TGTGCCACCAGTAGGGCGAATAATGAGCAGTTCTTC.

This clonotype was found many times. This chain links TRBV7-9 with TRBJ2-5; TRBD2 is a possible D gene (5 bases). This CDR3 has 13 amino acids. Looked up from germline, CDR1 is SEHNR and CDR2 is FQNEAQ (reference sequence). Between the trimmed V and J ends, which lost 6 bases and 3 bases, there was a span of 11 bases. The CDR3: CASRDSLKETQYF. The CDR3 DNA follows: TGTGCCAGCAGGGACTCGTTAAAAGAGACCCAGTACTTC.

This clonotype was picked up many times. The V and J genes are TRBV12-3 or TRBV12-4 and TRBJ1-4; D may be TRBD1 (6 bases). The CDR3 length is 17 residues. V lost 6 bases to trimming and J lost 0 bases, with 17 bases between them. The CDR3 is CASRWGHPYATNEKLFF. CDR3 nucleotides: TGTGCCAGCAGGTGGGGACACCCGTATGCAACTAATGAAAAACTGTTTTTT.

This clonotype came up many times. V usage is TRBV27 and J usage is TRBJ1-1; TRBD1 agrees at 7 bases. The ends lost 5 bases at V and 8 bases at J; junction bases unmatched: 5. Germline V gives CDR1 MNHEY, CDR2 SMNVEV (reference sequence). CDR3 length equals 12 residues. CDR3: CASSGLGQEAFF. The CDR3 region has the DNA TGTGCCAGCAGTGGGTTGGGACAGGAAGCTTTCTTT.